This TCR beta chain originates from a study of blood T cell repertoires in COVID-19. TCRdb's copy holds only in-frame clones and misses some; the assay was immunoSEQ multiplex PCR. The sample holds 200,000 to 250,000 clones; roughly nine tenths are singletons and the top ten take approximately 3.3%. Across roughly 25 US areas, participants ranged in age from about 18 to 89 years. Germline V gene sequence: CDR1 LGHDT, CDR2 YNNKEL (reference sequence). This CDR3 contains 14 residues. The V end lost 9 bases, the J end lost 7 bases, and 16 bases lay between the germline ends. The TCR sequence derives from a woman aged 45-65 years in a cohort exposed to, infected with or recovered from COVID-19 (not recorded which). The sequenced sample was PBMCs or T cells enriched from blood (not recorded which). This chain connects TRBV3-1 (or the pseudogene TRBV3-2) to TRBJ1-6; D is perhaps TRBD1 (5 bases). The CDR3 sequence: CARGGSARNSPLHF. The DNA for the CDR3 is TGTGCCAGGGGGGGGAGCGCGAGGAATTCACCCCTCCACTTT.